The 20 T cell receptor beta chains listed next were all sequenced from one sample in a study of T-cell reconstitution after alpha-beta-depleted transplantation in children. Molecular barcoding with unique molecular identifiers was used for the TCRbeta library. TCRdb re-called the PCR reads through MiXCR, storing one row per CDR3 protein. This repertoire shows about 360,000 distinct CDR3 sequences, more than 10% found once; its top ten account for 4% to 5.5%. Sequenced here: PBMCs, sampled from the stem cell graft. The receptors derive from a human donor who donated a stem cell graft to a child with Fanconi anemia.

This clonotype was detected ten times or more. The chain is built from TRBV12-3 or TRBV12-4 and TRBJ2-7, with D unclear. V lost 5 bases to trimming and J lost 2 bases, with 16 bases between them. The CDR3 totals 15 residues. This CDR3 is CASSPTLRQTYEQYF. The CDR3 DNA is TGTGCCAGCAGTCCAACCTTACGGCAGACCTACGAGCAGTACTTC.

This sequence joins TRBV7-3 and TRBJ2-5; D tentatively reads TRBD1 or TRBD2 (7 bases each). The germline CDR1 and CDR2 sequences are SGHTA and FQGTGA. The CDR3 loop spans 15 amino acids. Trimming took off 5 bases at V and 2 bases at J, with 15 bases between the two ends. CDR3 sequence: CASSVGGGQQETQYF. The CDR3 nucleotides are TGTGCCAGCAGCGTGGGGGGGGGACAGCAAGAGACCCAGTACTTC. Using reference TRBV7-3 and TRBJ2-5 for the parts outside the CDR3, the full variable domain is GAGVSQTPSNKVTEKGKYVELRCDPISGHTALYWYRQSLGQGPEFLIYFQGTGAADDSGLPNDRFFAVRPEGSVSTLKIQRTERGDSAVYLCASSVGGGQQETQYFGPGTRLLVL.

The rearrangement joins TRBV18 to TRBJ1-4; TRBD1 matches 7 bases. Germline CDR1 KGHSH, CDR2 LQKENI. The junction had 10 bases not matched to a gene; V was cut back by 2 bases and J by 10 bases. This CDR3 spans 15 amino acids. CDR3: CASSPLETGNRKLFF. The DNA of the CDR3 is TGTGCCAGCTCACCATTGGAGACAGGGAATAGAAAACTGTTTTTT.

J is TRBJ1-1 and V is TRBV12-3 or TRBV12-4; 7 bases are shared with TRBD1. The CDR3 is 16 residues long. Trimming took 4 bases from V and 3 from J; bases not matched to a gene: 11. The CDR3 nucleotides are TGTGCCAGCAGTTCAACAGGGGAAGGTGCGTACACTGAAGCTTTCTTT. Amino acids: CASSSTGEGAYTEAFF.

The DNA for the CDR3 is TGTGCCAGCAGGTTCTTGGAGAACACCGGGGAGCTGTTTTTT. Protein product: CASRFLENTGELFF. This chain uses TRBV4-2 with TRBJ2-2; the D is unclear. Germline assignment: CDR1 LGHNA and CDR2 YNFKEQ. CDR3 size: 14 residues. Trimming removed 6 bases at V and 1 base at J, with 9 bases between.

The J gene is TRBJ2-7, the V gene TRBV5-1; weak D call: TRBD2 (7 bases). This CDR3 has 13 amino acids. V dropped 5 bases and J dropped 3 bases, with 12 bases sitting between them. Germline CDR1 reads SGHRS; CDR2 reads YFSETQ. CDR3 DNA: TGCGCCAGCAGGCGGGGGCCCCTCTACGAGCAGTACTTC. This sequence encodes CASRRGPLYEQYF.

The chain employs TRBV10-3 and TRBJ2-5; D ambiguous. V lost 0 bases and J 5 bases, leaving 7 bases between the germline ends. The CDR3 contains 13 residues. Germline values: CDR1 ENHRY, CDR2 SYGVKD. The CDR3, as DNA: TGTGCCATCAGTGAGTCAAGGCGGGAGACCCAGTACTTC. This gives the protein CAISESRRETQYF.

This clonotype occurred many times. The chain carries TRBV2 and TRBJ2-7, with TRBD2 matching 13 bases. V shed 2 bases and J 5 bases; nucleotides not matched to a gene: 6. CDR3 length equals 16 residues. In germline, CDR1 is SNHLY, CDR2 FYNNEI. The CDR3 region is CASSESGLAGYDEQYF. CDR3 in DNA: TGTGCCAGCAGTGAATCGGGACTAGCGGGGTATGACGAGCAGTACTTC.

The table lists this clonotype with a count of one. The chain uses TRBV3-1 and TRBJ1-4, with a possible D match to TRBD1 (5 bases). The CDR3 has 15 amino acids. Germline V gene lookup returns CDR1 LGHDT and CDR2 YNNKEL (reference sequence). Trimming shortened V by 10 bases and J by 9 bases, and 24 bases separated the two germline ends. In nucleotides, the CDR3 is TGTGCCACCACCCAAGAGGGCAGGGTGCCGAAAAAACTGTTTTTT. This sequence encodes CATTQEGRVPKKLFF.

This clonotype was counted at least ten times. The V call is TRBV10-3, the J call TRBJ1-2, with D tentatively TRBD1 (5 bases). Germline-derived CDR1 and CDR2 are ENHRY and SYGVKD. The germline V and J ends were trimmed by 4 bases and 6 bases, with 15 bases remaining between them. CDR3 size: 14 residues. The CDR3 here is CAISGFRGEDGYTF. The CDR3 region has the DNA TGTGCCATCAGTGGATTCCGGGGGGAGGATGGCTACACCTTC.

This clonotype showed up many times. The V and J genes are TRBV7-9 and TRBJ1-5; tentatively, D is TRBD1 (5 bases). The CDR3 has 16 amino acids. Germline V gives CDR1 SEHNR, CDR2 FQNEAQ (reference sequence). V was trimmed by 5 bases and J by 1 base, leaving 15 bases between them. The DNA for the CDR3 is TGTGCCAGCAGCACCGGCGCGGGGGGGAGCAATCAGCCCCAGCATTTT. This encodes CASSTGAGGSNQPQHF.

The chain couples TRBV7-6 to TRBJ2-3; 7 positions agree with TRBD1. CDR1 and CDR2 from the germline V gene are SGHVS and FNYEAQ. The CDR3 runs to 15 residues. The V and J ends lost 5 bases and 6 bases, in that order; junction bases with no gene match: 11. The CDR3 DNA follows: TGTGCCAGCAGCCCGGGACAGAGGTTCACCGATACGCAGTATTTT. Encoded protein: CASSPGQRFTDTQYF.

Many counts were recorded for this clonotype. The chain links TRBV5-1 to TRBJ1-1; D is unclear. Trimming took 4 bases from V and 7 from J, leaving 14 bases between them. Germline lookup yields CDR1 SGHRS and CDR2 YFSETQ. The CDR3 spans 13 residues. The CDR3 sequence: CASSLVRADEAFF. Written as DNA, the CDR3 is TGCGCCAGCAGCCTCGTAAGGGCAGATGAAGCTTTCTTT.

There are many counts of this clonotype. CDR3 in amino acids: CASSYRVDGNTIYF. Written as DNA, the CDR3 is TGTGCCAGCAGCTACAGGGTGGACGGAAACACCATATATTTT. The chain couples TRBV12-3 or TRBV12-4 to TRBJ1-3; D might be TRBD1 (6 bases). Trimming removed 6 bases from V and 4 bases from J, with 13 bases in between. This CDR3 is built from 14 residues.

In this sample, this clonotype turned up a few times. The chain links TRBV11-1 to TRBJ2-6; TRBD1 aligns across 12 bases. Germline loops: CDR1 SGHAT, CDR2 FQDESV (reference sequence). The CDR3 runs to 19 residues. The V gene end was trimmed by 5 bases and the J gene end by 0 bases; junction bases not matched to a gene: 8. The CDR3 DNA sequence: TGTGCCAGCAGCACCCGGGACAGGGGGCTTAGCTCTGGGGCCAACGTCCTGACTTTC. This gives the protein CASSTRDRGLSSGANVLTF.

There are a few counts of this clonotype. This sequence joins TRBV5-1 and TRBJ2-5; 7 bases agree with TRBD1. CDR1 and CDR2 from the germline V gene are SGHRS and YFSETQ. The ends lost 0 bases at V and 1 base at J; junction bases unmatched: 6. The CDR3 is 16 amino acids. CDR3 sequence reads: CASSLVQGEFQETQYF. The CDR3, as DNA: TGCGCCAGCAGCTTGGTGCAGGGGGAATTCCAAGAGACCCAGTACTTC.

This clonotype showed up just a few times. The J gene is TRBJ1-2, the V gene TRBV4-3; D gene ambiguous. Trimming took 0 bases from V and 5 from J, leaving 16 bases between them. Germline V gives CDR1 LGHNA, CDR2 YSLEER. CDR3 length: 16 amino acids. The CDR3 DNA sequence: TGCGCCAGCAGCCAAGAAGGTCCAGTTTCGGGGTATGGCTACACCTTC. Protein sequence: CASSQEGPVSGYGYTF.

This sequence joins TRBV5-1 and TRBJ2-3, with a weak D call TRBD2 (5 bases). CDR3 size: 15 residues. Looked up from germline, CDR1 is SGHRS and CDR2 is YFSETQ. Between the trimmed V and J ends, which lost 10 bases and 0 bases, there was a span of 18 bases. The CDR3, as DNA: TGCGCCTCCAGCGGTAACCCCGCTAGCACAGATACGCAGTATTTT. Translating gives CASSGNPASTDTQYF.

This clonotype was counted only a few times. The J gene is TRBJ2-3, the V gene TRBV18; 9 bases align to TRBD1. V shed 3 bases, J shed 4 bases, and the junction held 5 bases outside the gene matches. CDR1 is KGHSH, CDR2 LQKENI, per germline. The CDR3 runs 15 residues. The CDR3 bases are TGTGCCAGCTCACCGTGGGACAGGGTAGCAGATACGCAGTATTTT. Amino acid sequence: CASSPWDRVADTQYF.

In its sample, this clonotype was seen many times. The chain employs TRBV12-3 or TRBV12-4 and TRBJ1-1; a weak D match, TRBD1 (5 bases). V lost 7 bases and J 4 bases, leaving 13 bases between the germline ends. The CDR3 runs 13 residues. CDR3 protein: CASIATGGTEAFF. The CDR3 region has the DNA TGTGCCAGCATTGCTACAGGTGGCACTGAAGCTTTCTTT.